The 8 T cell receptor beta chains given below trace back to one sample, sequenced in a study of blood T cell repertoires in COVID-19. Assay: immunoSEQ multiplex PCR; the TCRdb copy retains only in-frame clones and omits some. The sample consists of about 260,000 clones, about 90% of them appearing once. What was sequenced was PBMCs or T cells enriched from blood (not recorded which). The receptors derive from a woman aged 40 to 50 who had been exposed to COVID-19.

The chain couples TRBV10-3 to TRBJ2-1, with TRBD2 identical over 9 bases. V lost 5 bases to trimming and J lost 4 bases; unmatched junction nucleotides: 0. CDR1 and CDR2 (germline): ENHRY, SYGVKD. CDR3 size: 13 residues. DNA of the CDR3: TGTGCCATCAGTACTAGCGGGTACAATGAGCAGTTCTTC. Protein product: CAISTSGYNEQFF.

Remarks on this clone: One junction end disagrees with the germline gene, perhaps due to a read error. J is TRBJ1-2 and V is TRBV5-1; D unclear. CDR3 length equals 14 residues. Germline CDR1 and CDR2: SGHRS and YFSETQ. CDR3 loop: CASSPAGPGYGYTF. The CDR3 DNA is TGTGCCAGCAGCCCGGCGGGTCCGGGCTATGGCTACACCTTC.

The chain combines TRBV10-3 with TRBJ1-1, with no clear D. Germline CDR1 is ENHRY and CDR2 is SYGVKD. The CDR3 is 16 residues long. Between the trimmed V and J ends, which lost 0 bases and 1 base, there was a span of 12 bases. In DNA form, the CDR3 reads TGTGCCATCAGTGAGTCGACACCGTTATCGAACACTGAAGCTTTCTTT. Protein sequence: CAISESTPLSNTEAFF.

V usage is TRBV2 and J usage is TRBJ1-2, with D uncertain. Per germline, CDR1 SNHLY and CDR2 FYNNEI. This CDR3 region has 11 residues. Trimming pared 0 bases from V and 8 bases from J, leaving 4 bases between. The CDR3 DNA reads TGTGCCAGCAGTGAAGCCCCGGGCTACACCTTC. It yields the protein CASSEAPGYTF.

The chain links TRBV9 to TRBJ1-1; 8 bases align to TRBD1. The CDR3 covers 14 residues. The V segment lost 3 bases and the J segment 7 bases; nucleotides outside the gene matches: 8. Germline V CDR1 and CDR2: SGDLS, YYNGEE. CDR3 in DNA: TGTGCCAGCAGCGCCACAGGGGGTAGTAATGAAGCTTTCTTT. It yields the protein CASSATGGSNEAFF.

This chain connects TRBV7-3 to TRBJ2-1, with 16 nucleotides matching TRBD2. Germline V gene data show CDR1 as SGHTA and CDR2 as FQGTGA. V lost 6 bases to trimming and J lost 9 bases; unmatched junction nucleotides: 11. There are 17 residues in the CDR3. The CDR3 DNA sequence: TGTGCCAGCAGTCCGTATATGGGACTAGCGGGAGGGCGTGAGCAGTTCTTC. Amino acids: CASSPYMGLAGGREQFF.

The rearrangement joins TRBV29-1 to TRBJ2-5; D is ambiguous. V dropped 4 bases and J dropped 4 bases, with 13 bases sitting between them. The CDR3 is 13 amino acids. Germline-derived CDR1 and CDR2 are SQVTM and ANQGSEA. CDR3 residues: CSVGFGSGETQYF. The CDR3 bases are TGCAGCGTTGGGTTCGGGTCCGGAGAGACCCAGTACTTC.

On this clone itself: The same CDR3 is also encoded by other DNA sequences in this sample. The chain couples TRBV9 to TRBJ1-2; D is perhaps TRBD1 (5 bases). CDR1 is SGDLS and CDR2 is YYNGEE in the germline V gene. This CDR3 spans 13 amino acids. The V end was cut by 0 bases, the J end by 7 bases, with 10 bases between. CDR3 protein: CASSVVQGFGYTF. DNA for the CDR3: TGTGCCAGCAGCGTAGTTCAGGGTTTTGGCTACACCTTC.